This T cell receptor (beta chain) was sequenced for a study of cytomegalovirus exposure and HLA in healthy donors. The primer mix had 60 Vbeta and 13 Jbeta primers. Assay used: immunoSEQ multiplex PCR; TCRdb lists only in-frame clones, some missing. The profile shows about 82,000 clones, 70% to 85% of them singletons. Sequenced: PBMCs. This TCR derives from a man between 60 and 75 years old in good health and CMV-seronegative.

In nucleotides, the CDR3 is TGTGCCAGCAGCGTAGCCCAGGGTAGTACTGAAGCTTTCTTT. This encodes CASSVAQGSTEAFF. The rearrangement joins TRBV9 to TRBJ1-1, with D possibly matching TRBD1 (5 bases). This CDR3 comprises 14 residues. The germline V and J ends were trimmed by 0 bases and 5 bases, with 11 bases remaining between them. The germline gives CDR1 SGDLS, CDR2 YYNGEE.